These 27 T cell receptor beta chains came from one sample sequenced in a study of graft-versus-host responses after intestinal transplantation. Which antigens these TCRs recognize remains unknown. Method: immunoSEQ multiplex PCR; TCRdb's copy keeps in-frame clones and lacks some. The sample consists of about 70,000 clones, roughly 94% of them appearing once. The sample was unstimulated CD8+ T cells sorted from spleen or lymph node cells, taken before intestinal transplant. Receptor source: a human donor who received an intestinal transplant.

The rearrangement joins TRBV9 to TRBJ2-3, with D perhaps assigned TRBD1 or TRBD2 (5 bases each). Trimming removed 3 bases at V and 5 bases at J, with 19 bases between. Germline loops: CDR1 SGDLS, CDR2 YYNGEE. This CDR3 has 16 residues. DNA of the CDR3: TGTGCCAGCAGCGCCCTCTCGCGAGGGGCTCAAGATACGCAGTATTTT. Translated, it gives CASSALSRGAQDTQYF.

A remark on this clone: The sample contains more than one DNA sequence encoding this CDR3. The rearrangement joins TRBV27 to TRBJ2-1; D not certain. The V end was cut by 5 bases, the J end by 0 bases, with 5 bases between. Germline-derived CDR1 and CDR2 are MNHEY and SMNVEV (reference sequence). The CDR3 contains 13 residues. The CDR3, as DNA: TGTGCCAGCAGTCTGAGCTCCTACAATGAGCAGTTCTTC. This gives the protein CASSLSSYNEQFF.

The rearrangement joins TRBV4-1 to TRBJ2-7, with TRBD2 matching over 10 bases. CDR1 and CDR2 (germline): MGHRA, YSYEKL. The CDR3 runs 14 residues. The V and J ends lost 3 bases and 3 bases, in that order; junction bases with no gene match: 2. CDR3 sequence: CASSHSGRSYEQYF. The DNA of the CDR3 is TGCGCCAGCAGCCATAGCGGGAGGAGCTACGAGCAGTACTTC.

The rearrangement links TRBV5-1 to TRBJ2-5, with a tentative D call TRBD1 (6 bases). The V end was cut by 1 base, the J end by 2 bases, with 21 bases between. CDR1 SGHRS and CDR2 YFSETQ come from the germline V gene. The CDR3 has 18 residues. Written as DNA, the CDR3 is TGCGCCAGCAGCTTGACAGGGATCGATCAGCTTATACAAGAGACCCAGTACTTC. Its protein product is CASSLTGIDQLIQETQYF.

V is TRBV5-4 and J is TRBJ2-2; 10 bases are a match to TRBD1. This CDR3 has 16 amino acids. Losses at the gene ends were 3 bases for V and 6 bases for J; bases not matched to a gene: 8. Germline V CDR1 and CDR2: SGHNT, YYREEE (reference sequence). CDR3 bases: TGTGCCAGCAGCTCCCCCGGGACAGGGGCCCCCGGGGAGCTGTTTTTT. It translates to CASSSPGTGAPGELFF.

The chain links TRBV9 to TRBJ1-1, with D perhaps TRBD1 (5 bases). This CDR3 contains 13 residues. V was cut by 4 bases and J by 4 bases, with 11 bases left in between. The germline gives CDR1 SGDLS, CDR2 YYNGEE. DNA for the CDR3: TGTGCCAGCAGCCCCGACAGTGGCACTGAAGCTTTCTTT. As protein: CASSPDSGTEAFF.

The V and J genes are TRBV7-9 and TRBJ2-1, with D possibly TRBD2 on 6 matching bases. V was pared by 8 bases and J by 5 bases, with 13 bases between. CDR3 length equals 13 residues. Germline V gives CDR1 SEHNR, CDR2 FQNEAQ (reference sequence). CDR3 region: CASFTTSNNEQFF. The CDR3 DNA sequence: TGTGCCAGCTTTACGACTAGTAACAATGAGCAGTTCTTC.

V usage is TRBV28 and J usage is TRBJ2-7; D gene ambiguous. The CDR3 runs to 12 residues. Trimming cost V 3 bases and J 5 bases, with 8 bases left between them. CDR1 and CDR2 from the germline V gene are MDHEN and SYDVKM. The CDR3 bases are TGTGCCAGCAGTTTTCCGACCGACGAGCAGTACTTC. Translated: CASSFPTDEQYF.

This clone was picked up one time. The CDR3 nucleotides are TGTGCCAGCAGCAAACCCGGGACTAGCGGACGAATGGATGAGCAGTTCTTC. It encodes CASSKPGTSGRMDEQFF. The rearrangement uses TRBV28 and TRBJ2-1, with 11 bases lining up with TRBD2. The CDR3 sequence is 17 residues long. V shed 6 bases, J shed 8 bases, and the junction held 15 bases outside the gene matches. Germline CDR1 is MDHEN and CDR2 is SYDVKM. The full variable domain, in which reference TRBV28 and TRBJ2-1 provide the parts outside the CDR3, is DVKVTQSSRYLVKRTGEKVFLECVQDMDHENMFWYRQDPGLGLRLIYFSYDVKMKEKGDIPEGYSVSREKKERFSLILESASTNQTSMYLCASSKPGTSGRMDEQFFGPGTRLTVL.

The chain uses TRBV7-6 and TRBJ2-1; 12 bases are shared with TRBD2. CDR1 is SGHVS, CDR2 FNYEAQ, per germline. V shed 1 base and J 7 bases; nucleotides not matched to a gene: 5. The CDR3 spans 16 residues. In DNA form, the CDR3 reads TGTGCCAGCAGCTTAGTGACTAGCGGGAGTAGGAATGAGCAGTTCTTC. Translating gives CASSLVTSGSRNEQFF.

V is TRBV27 and J is TRBJ2-7; a weak D match, TRBD1 (7 bases). V gave up 4 bases and J gave up 4 bases, with 17 bases separating them. The CDR3 length is 15 residues. Germline V gene lookup returns CDR1 MNHEY and CDR2 SMNVEV (reference sequence). CDR3 sequence reads: CASSYSGGGGYEQYF. In DNA form, the CDR3 reads TGTGCCAGCAGTTATTCAGGGGGAGGAGGGTACGAGCAGTACTTC.

The J gene is TRBJ2-7, the V gene TRBV5-8; tentative D call: TRBD1 (7 bases). CDR1 and CDR2 (germline): SGHTS, YDEGEE. Trimming cost V 4 bases and J 4 bases, with 18 bases left between them. The CDR3 is made up of 15 amino acids. The CDR3: CASSPLGSGGYEQYF. CDR3 sequence (DNA): TGTGCCAGCAGCCCCCTCGGGTCAGGGGGGTACGAGCAGTACTTC.

The gene calls are TRBV5-1 and TRBJ2-5; the match to TRBD2 covers 8 bases. CDR1 and CDR2 from the germline V gene are SGHRS and YFSETQ. The CDR3 covers 14 residues. Trimming took 3 bases from V and 5 from J; bases not matched to a gene: 6. Here the CDR3 reads CASSSGTRFETQYF. The CDR3 coding sequence is TGCGCCAGCAGCTCCGGGACTAGATTTGAGACCCAGTACTTC.

This chain's CDR3 is CASSPHAGQESYEQYF. Here the CDR3 DNA reads TGTGCCAGCAGCCCTCATGCGGGACAAGAATCCTACGAGCAGTACTTC. This rearrangement joins TRBV7-9 to TRBJ2-7; the D call may be TRBD1 or TRBD2 (6 bases each). The V end lost 5 bases, the J end lost 1 base, and 18 bases lay between the germline ends. From germline, CDR1 is SEHNR and CDR2 FQNEAQ (reference sequence). The CDR3 is made up of 16 amino acids.

The V gene is TRBV4-1, the J gene TRBJ1-5; 9 nucleotides match TRBD1. With V trimmed by 4 bases and J by 6 bases, 13 bases remained unmatched. From germline, CDR1 is MGHRA and CDR2 YSYEKL. This CDR3 is 17 amino acids long. DNA for the CDR3: TGCGCCAGCAGCCCACACGAGGTGACAGGGGGAGGTCAGCCCCAGCATTTT. Its protein is CASSPHEVTGGGQPQHF.

The rearrangement joins TRBV7-9 to TRBJ2-2; 10 nucleotides align to TRBD1. After removal of 5 bases from V and 6 bases from J, the junction contained 6 bases not matched to a gene. CDR1 and CDR2 (germline): SEHNR, FQNEAQ (reference sequence). The CDR3 length is 15 residues. CDR3: CASSPTGTGAGELFF. CDR3 DNA sequence: TGTGCCAGCAGCCCGACCGGGACAGGGGCCGGGGAGCTGTTTTTT.

V and J are TRBV5-1 and TRBJ2-5, with TRBD2 matching over 11 bases. The closer fit of TRBJ2-7 to the DNA end suggests the J call may be wrong. The CDR3 totals 15 residues. The germline V gene encodes CDR1 SGHRS and CDR2 YFSETQ. The CDR3 sequence: CASSAPPGLADEQYF. The CDR3 DNA reads TGCGCCAGCAGCGCACCTCCGGGACTAGCGGACGAGCAGTACTTC.

V is TRBV5-6 and J is TRBJ2-1; 7 positions match TRBD1. The J segment lost 4 bases and the V segment lost 4 bases, leaving 8 bases of the junction unmatched. The length of the CDR3 is 15 residues. CDR1 and CDR2 from the germline V gene are SGHDT and YYEEEE. DNA of the CDR3: TGTGCCAGCAGCGGGGGACAGAACACATACAATGAGCAGTTCTTC. It encodes CASSGGQNTYNEQFF.

V and J are TRBV9 and TRBJ2-7; D could derive from TRBD1 or TRBD2 (5 bases each). CDR1 and CDR2 (germline): SGDLS, YYNGEE. This CDR3 is built from 16 residues. Trimming took off 0 bases at V and 0 bases at J, with 13 bases between the two ends. The CDR3 region has the DNA TGTGCCAGCAGCGTAGACGGGACGATGCCCTCCTACGAGCAGTACTTC. This encodes CASSVDGTMPSYEQYF.

CDR3 in amino acids: CASSLGPSGYGYTF. For the CDR3, the DNA is TGTGCCAGCAGCTTAGGTCCCTCAGGATACGGCTACACCTTC. The rearrangement links TRBV11-2 to TRBJ1-2, with unresolved D. V was shortened by 1 base and J by 8 bases, with 14 bases between the two germline ends. CDR3 size: 14 residues. Germline V gives CDR1 SGHAT, CDR2 FQNNGV.

CDR3 DNA sequence: TGTGCCAGAAGCCCCCCGTTGCGGTCAGGGCGAACCGGGGAGCTGTTTTTT. Its protein is CARSPPLRSGRTGELFF. The chain joins TRBV7-5 to TRBJ2-2; TRBD1, the D gene given by the table, was not confirmed from the DNA. TRBV7-5 is a known pseudogene. The CDR3 runs to 17 residues.

In its sample, this clone was seen once. The chain couples TRBV27 to TRBJ2-7; 10 positions match TRBD1. Germline-derived CDR1 and CDR2 are MNHEY and SMNVEV (reference sequence). The CDR3 runs to 15 residues. Trimming removed 3 bases from V and 7 bases from J; junction bases left unmatched: 9. In DNA, the CDR3 is TGTGCCAGCAGTTTTTTCCGGGACAGGGGCTTAGAGCAGTACTTC. Amino acids: CASSFFRDRGLEQYF.

The chain joins TRBV4-1 to TRBJ2-7; 10 nucleotides agree with TRBD1. Trimming at V came to 1 base and at J to 3 bases, leaving 3 bases not matched to a gene. In germline, CDR1 is MGHRA, CDR2 YSYEKL. The CDR3 runs 15 residues. CDR3 region: CASSQGGTGDYEQYF. In DNA, the CDR3 is TGCGCCAGCAGCCAAGGCGGGACAGGGGACTACGAGCAGTACTTC.

This clone is a singleton in its sample. The gene calls are TRBV19 and TRBJ1-2; no firm D call. Germline values: CDR1 LNHDA, CDR2 SQIVND (reference sequence). V dropped 4 bases and J dropped 4 bases, with 16 bases sitting between them. This CDR3 has 15 residues. The CDR3, as DNA: TGTGCCAGTAGTACTGGGCCGGACGGCCCCTATGGCTACACCTTC. This translates into CASSTGPDGPYGYTF.

V and J are TRBV9 and TRBJ1-4; D is perhaps TRBD1 (6 bases). The V end was cut by 3 bases, the J end by 8 bases, with 26 bases between. From germline, CDR1 is SGDLS and CDR2 YYNGEE. The CDR3 is 18 residues long. The CDR3 sequence: CASSGAAHPQGNREKLFF. The CDR3 nucleotides read TGTGCCAGCAGCGGGGCCGCCCACCCCCAGGGGAATAGAGAAAAACTGTTTTTT.

The V gene is TRBV5-6, the J gene TRBJ1-2, with 8 bases that match TRBD1. Germline CDR1 reads SGHDT; CDR2 reads YYEEEE. CDR3 length equals 17 residues. The J segment lost 5 bases and the V segment lost 4 bases, leaving 16 bases of the junction unmatched. The CDR3 region is CASSPHPSGTGPYGYTF. Here the CDR3 DNA reads TGTGCCAGCAGCCCACACCCCTCCGGGACAGGTCCGTATGGCTACACCTTC.

This clone was seen a single time. This rearrangement joins TRBV4-2 to TRBJ2-3, with TRBD2 identical over 7 bases. This CDR3 contains 15 residues. Germline V gene sequence: CDR1 LGHNA, CDR2 YNFKEQ. The J segment lost 4 bases and the V segment lost 1 base, leaving 5 bases of the junction unmatched. The DNA for the CDR3 is TGTGCCAGCAGCCAAGCCAGGGAGGGGTCAGATACGCAGTATTTT. This codes for CASSQAREGSDTQYF.